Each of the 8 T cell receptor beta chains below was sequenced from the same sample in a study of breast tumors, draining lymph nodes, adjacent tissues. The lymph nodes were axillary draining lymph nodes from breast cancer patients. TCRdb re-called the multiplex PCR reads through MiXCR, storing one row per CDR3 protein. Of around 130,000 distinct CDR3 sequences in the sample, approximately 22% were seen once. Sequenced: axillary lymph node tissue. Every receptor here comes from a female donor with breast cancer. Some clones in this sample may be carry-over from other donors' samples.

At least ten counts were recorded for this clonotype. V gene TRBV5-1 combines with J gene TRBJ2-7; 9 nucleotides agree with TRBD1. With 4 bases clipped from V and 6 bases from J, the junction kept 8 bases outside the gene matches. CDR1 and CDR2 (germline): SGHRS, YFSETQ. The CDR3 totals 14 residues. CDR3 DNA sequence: TGCGCCAGCAGCACCCGGACAGGGGTCGGCGAGCAGTACTTC. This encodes CASSTRTGVGEQYF.

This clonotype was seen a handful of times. The CDR3: CASRRVTYNEQFF. In nucleotides, the CDR3 is TGTGCCAGCAGAAGGGTAACCTACAATGAGCAGTTCTTC. The gene calls are TRBV28 and TRBJ2-1, with D unresolved. The CDR3 spans 13 residues. Germline CDR1 reads MDHEN; CDR2 reads SYDVKM. The V gene lost 6 bases and the J gene lost 2 bases, with 8 bases spanning the gap. Using reference TRBV28 and TRBJ2-1 for the parts outside the CDR3, the full variable domain is DVKVTQSSRYLVKRTGEKVFLECVQDMDHENMFWYRQDPGLGLRLIYFSYDVKMKEKGDIPEGYSVSREKKERFSLILESASTNQTSMYLCASRRVTYNEQFFGPGTRLTVL.

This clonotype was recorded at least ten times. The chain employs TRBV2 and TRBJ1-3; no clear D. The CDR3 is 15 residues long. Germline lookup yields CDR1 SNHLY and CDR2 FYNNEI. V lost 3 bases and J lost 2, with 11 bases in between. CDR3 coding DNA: TGTGCCAGCAGTGAGAATAGGGTGACTGGAAACACCATATATTTT. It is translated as CASSENRVTGNTIYF. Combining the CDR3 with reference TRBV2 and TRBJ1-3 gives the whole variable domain EPEVTQTPSHQVTQMGQEVILRCVPISNHLYFYWYRQILGQKVEFLVSFYNNEISEKSEIFDDQFSVERPDGSNFTLKIRSTKLEDSAMYFCASSENRVTGNTIYFGEGSWLTVV.

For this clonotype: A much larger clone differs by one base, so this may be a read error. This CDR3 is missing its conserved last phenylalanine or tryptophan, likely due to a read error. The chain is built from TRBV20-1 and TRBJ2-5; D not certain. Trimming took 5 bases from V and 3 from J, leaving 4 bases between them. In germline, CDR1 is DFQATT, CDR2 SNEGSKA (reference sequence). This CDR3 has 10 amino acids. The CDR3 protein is CSAGEETQYL. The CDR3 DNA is TGCAGTGCTGGGGAAGAGACCCAGTACCTC.

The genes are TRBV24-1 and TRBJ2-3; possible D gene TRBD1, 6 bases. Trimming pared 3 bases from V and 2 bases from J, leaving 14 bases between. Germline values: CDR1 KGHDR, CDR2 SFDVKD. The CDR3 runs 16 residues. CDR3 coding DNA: TGTGCCACCAGTGATACAGGGACCGGTGACACAGATACGCAGTATTTT. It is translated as CATSDTGTGDTDTQYF.

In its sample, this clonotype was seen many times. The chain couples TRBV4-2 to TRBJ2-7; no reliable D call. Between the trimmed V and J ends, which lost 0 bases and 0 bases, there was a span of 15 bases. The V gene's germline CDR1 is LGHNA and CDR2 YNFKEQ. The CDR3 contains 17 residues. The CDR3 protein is CASSQDWQVGGSYEQYF. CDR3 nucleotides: TGTGCCAGCAGCCAAGATTGGCAAGTCGGCGGCTCCTACGAGCAGTACTTC.

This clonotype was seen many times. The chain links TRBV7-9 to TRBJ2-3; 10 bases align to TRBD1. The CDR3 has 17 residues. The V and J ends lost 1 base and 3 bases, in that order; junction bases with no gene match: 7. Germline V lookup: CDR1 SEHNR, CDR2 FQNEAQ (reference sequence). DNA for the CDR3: TGTGCCAGCAGCTTAGGAATTGGACAGGGGGGTACAGATACGCAGTATTTT. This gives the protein CASSLGIGQGGTDTQYF.

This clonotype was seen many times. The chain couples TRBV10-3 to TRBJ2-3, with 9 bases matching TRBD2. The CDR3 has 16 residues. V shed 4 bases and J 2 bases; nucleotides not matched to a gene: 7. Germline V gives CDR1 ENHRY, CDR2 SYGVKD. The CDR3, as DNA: TGTGCCATCAGTGCTCTAGCTAGCGGGACCACAGATACGCAGTATTTT. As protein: CAISALASGTTDTQYF.